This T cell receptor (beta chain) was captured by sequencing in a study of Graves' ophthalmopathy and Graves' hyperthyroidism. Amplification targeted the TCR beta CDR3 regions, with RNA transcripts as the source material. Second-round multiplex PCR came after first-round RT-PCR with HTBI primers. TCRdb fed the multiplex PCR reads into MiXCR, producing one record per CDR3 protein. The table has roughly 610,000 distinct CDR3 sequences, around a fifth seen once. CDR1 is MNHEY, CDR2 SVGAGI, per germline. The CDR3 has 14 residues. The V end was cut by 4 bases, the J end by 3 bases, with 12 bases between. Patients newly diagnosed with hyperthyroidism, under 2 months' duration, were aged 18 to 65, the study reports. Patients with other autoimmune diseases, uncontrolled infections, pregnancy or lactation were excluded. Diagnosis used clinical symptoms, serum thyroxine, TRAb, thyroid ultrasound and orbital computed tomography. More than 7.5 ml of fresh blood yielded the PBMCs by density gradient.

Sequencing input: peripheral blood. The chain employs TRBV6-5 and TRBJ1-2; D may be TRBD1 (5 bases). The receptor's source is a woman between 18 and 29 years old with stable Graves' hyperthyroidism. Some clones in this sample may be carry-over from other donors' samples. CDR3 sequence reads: CASSSAQGDYGYTF. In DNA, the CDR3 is TGTGCCAGCAGTTCAGCCCAGGGAGACTATGGCTACACCTTC.